The T cell receptor beta chain under discussion was sequenced for a study of blood T cells in healthy people across ages. Regarding the study as a whole: Donor CMV infection status was unknown, possibly confounding age-related changes in expanded clonotypes. Strong correlation linked observed beta diversity and percent naive T cells. Age brought a roughly linear fall in TCR beta diversity measured per million T cells.

The CDR3 runs 18 residues. Trimming removed 4 bases from V and 4 bases from J; junction bases left unmatched: 12. It was with a sample-barcoded 5' primer and a J-beta primer mix that a second PCR of roughly 6 to 12 cycles was run. Each CDR3 protein is one row after TCRdb ran MiXCR on the 5' RACE reads. The sample lists 850,000 to 1,300,000 distinct CDR3 sequences; 35% to 55% were seen once. Regarding this clonotype: The target antigen is unknown.

This receptor was taken from a woman aged 55 to 70 in good health. The chain employs TRBV12-3 or TRBV12-4 and TRBJ1-5; 11 bases fit TRBD1. Sequencing was performed on blood. This chain's CDR3 is CASSYYIWTGGANQPQHF. CDR3 DNA sequence: TGTGCCAGCAGTTACTATATTTGGACAGGGGGCGCGAATCAGCCCCAGCATTTT.